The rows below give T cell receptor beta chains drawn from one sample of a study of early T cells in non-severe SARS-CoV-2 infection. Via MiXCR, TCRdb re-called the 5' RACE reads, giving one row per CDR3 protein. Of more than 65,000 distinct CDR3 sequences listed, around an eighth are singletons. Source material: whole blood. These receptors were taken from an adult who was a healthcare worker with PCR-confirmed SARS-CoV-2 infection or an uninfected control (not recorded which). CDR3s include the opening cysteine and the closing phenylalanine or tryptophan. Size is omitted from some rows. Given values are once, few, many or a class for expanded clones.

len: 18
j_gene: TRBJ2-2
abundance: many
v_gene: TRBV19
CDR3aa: CASSLVHQTSRMIGELFF

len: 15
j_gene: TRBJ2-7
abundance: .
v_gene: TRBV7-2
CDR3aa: CASSPTGVSLYEQYF

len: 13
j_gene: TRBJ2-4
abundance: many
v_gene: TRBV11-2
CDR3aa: CASSFGHGNIQYF

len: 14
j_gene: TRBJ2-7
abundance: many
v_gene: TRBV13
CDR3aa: CASSTSDRTNEQYF

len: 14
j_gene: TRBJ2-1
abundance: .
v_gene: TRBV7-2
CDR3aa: CASSPTGTYNEQFF

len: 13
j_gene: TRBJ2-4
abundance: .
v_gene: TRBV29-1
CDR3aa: CSVVPIAKNIQYF

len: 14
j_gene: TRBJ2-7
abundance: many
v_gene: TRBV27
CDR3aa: CASSLTGPYYEQYF

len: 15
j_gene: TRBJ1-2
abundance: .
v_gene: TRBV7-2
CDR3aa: CASSPQGRNGYGYTF

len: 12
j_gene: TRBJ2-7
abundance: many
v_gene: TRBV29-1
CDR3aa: CSVVTGGHEQYF

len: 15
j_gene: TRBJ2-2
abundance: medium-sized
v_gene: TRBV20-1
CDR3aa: CSASSGGAVTGELFF

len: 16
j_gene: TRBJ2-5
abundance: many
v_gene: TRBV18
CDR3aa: CASSPQRNTWQETQYF

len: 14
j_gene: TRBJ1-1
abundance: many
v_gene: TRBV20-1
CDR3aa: CSAPTNGRRTEAFF